Below are 12 T cell receptor beta chains sequenced from a single sample in a study of OX40 agonist ivuxolimab in advanced cancers. The library was generated by the immunoSEQ multiplex PCR assay. This immuneACCESS table, as held by TCRdb, lists in-frame sequences with V and J called but not all clones. Of the missing ones, under half trace to an unresolved V gene in checked studies; the others have no known cause. The sample includes around 69,000 clones, with 80% to 90% observed a single time. Approximately 1.5% of the sample rests with the top ten. The specimen comprised CD4+ or CD8+ T cells sorted from blood, sampled in a trial of the OX40 agonist ivuxolimab. These receptors originate from an adult with an advanced solid tumor such as melanoma, head and neck, liver or kidney cancer.

The J gene is TRBJ2-1, the V gene TRBV5-1, with 8 bases identical to TRBD1. The V gene end was trimmed by 4 bases and the J gene end by 4 bases; junction bases not matched to a gene: 7. Germline values: CDR1 SGHRS, CDR2 YFSETQ. This CDR3 contains 15 residues. CDR3 in DNA: TGCGCCAGCAGCGGCCTGGACAGGGCGTACAATGAGCAGTTCTTC. Amino acid sequence: CASSGLDRAYNEQFF.

V gene TRBV28 combines with J gene TRBJ2-6; weak D call: TRBD2 (6 bases). In germline, CDR1 is MDHEN, CDR2 SYDVKM. CDR3 length equals 16 residues. Trimming removed 7 bases from V and 0 bases from J, with 13 bases in between. In DNA, the CDR3 is TGTGCCAGCATCCCGGGCGGGGACTCTGGGGCCAACGTCCTGACTTTC. It translates to CASIPGGDSGANVLTF.

This clone turned up a few times. The chain recombines TRBV4-1 with TRBJ2-1; 10 bases line up with TRBD2. The CDR3 totals 15 residues. The germline gives CDR1 MGHRA, CDR2 YSYEKL. Trimming cost V 3 bases and J 10 bases; bases outside gene matches: 9. The CDR3 sequence: CASSHTSGEVGEQFF. Written as DNA, the CDR3 is TGCGCCAGCAGCCATACTAGCGGGGAGGTAGGGGAGCAGTTCTTC.

The chain uses TRBV7-2 and TRBJ2-1, with 12 bases matching TRBD2. The CDR3 covers 16 residues. J was trimmed by 6 bases and V by 5 bases; bases with no gene match: 8. Germline V gene data show CDR1 as SGHTA and CDR2 as FQGNSA. Written as DNA, the CDR3 is TGTGCCAGCAGCCCCGCTAGCGGGAGGGCCCGCAATGAGCAGTTCTTC. It specifies CASSPASGRARNEQFF. Filled out from reference TRBV7-2 and TRBJ2-1, the complete variable domain reads GAGVSQSPSNKVTEKGKDVELRCDPISGHTALYWYRQSLGQGLEFLIYFQGNSAPDKSGLPSDRFSAERTGGSVSTLTIQRTQQEDSAVYLCASSPASGRARNEQFFGPGTRLTVL.

This clone turned up a few times. This chain uses TRBV10-3 with TRBJ1-1; possible D gene TRBD1, 6 bases. CDR3 size: 14 residues. V was trimmed by 4 bases and J by 1 base, leaving 10 bases between them. The germline V gene encodes CDR1 ENHRY and CDR2 SYGVKD. This chain's CDR3 is CAISAYRENTEAFF. For the CDR3, the DNA is TGTGCCATCAGTGCCTACAGGGAGAACACTGAAGCTTTCTTT.

The table lists this clone with a few counts. The rearrangement links TRBV5-1 to TRBJ2-7, with D uncertain. Germline CDR1 reads SGHRS; CDR2 reads YFSETQ. CDR3 length equals 14 residues. The V end was cut by 0 bases, the J end by 3 bases, with 10 bases between. Here the CDR3 DNA reads TGCGCCAGCAGCTTGGCTCGATCGGTCTACGAGCAGTACTTC. Its protein is CASSLARSVYEQYF.

In DNA form, the CDR3 reads TGTGCCAGCAGCTCTAGTCATGGCTACACCTTC. Its protein is CASSSSHGYTF. The chain uses TRBV7-8 and TRBJ1-2, with D unresolved. This CDR3 region has 11 residues. Germline CDR1 and CDR2: SGHVS and FQNEAQ. Trimming stripped 4 bases from V and 6 bases from J, with 6 bases between.

The V gene is TRBV10-1, the J gene TRBJ2-3; D is ambiguous. V lost 0 bases and J 6 bases, leaving 7 bases between the germline ends. The CDR3 extends over 13 amino acids. Germline V gene data show CDR1 as WNHNN and CDR2 as SYGVQD (reference sequence). CDR3 nucleotide sequence: TGCGCCAGCAGTGAGTCGGGGTCCGATACGCAGTATTTT. Translated: CASSESGSDTQYF.

V is TRBV10-3 and J is TRBJ2-7, with D possibly TRBD2 on 6 matching bases. V lost 5 bases and J lost 4, with 15 bases in between. This CDR3 is 14 amino acids long. Per germline, CDR1 ENHRY and CDR2 SYGVKD. This CDR3 reads CAISTTSSGYEQYF. The CDR3 nucleotides are TGTGCCATCAGTACGACTAGTTCGGGATACGAGCAGTACTTC.

This clone was found a few times. The chain recombines TRBV5-4 with TRBJ2-7; D possibly corresponds to TRBD1 (6 bases). The CDR3 covers 11 residues. V lost 8 bases and J lost 5, with 11 bases in between. Looked up from germline, CDR1 is SGHNT and CDR2 is YYREEE (reference sequence). In DNA, the CDR3 is TGTGCCAGTTCACAGGGTAACGAGCAGTACTTC. It is translated as CASSQGNEQYF.

For the CDR3, the DNA is TGTGCCAGCCGGTTCTCGGGGGGTGGACAAGAGACCCAGTACTTC. The encoded protein is CASRFSGGGQETQYF. The gene calls are TRBV19 and TRBJ2-5, with 7 bases fitting TRBD2. With 9 bases clipped from V and 2 bases from J, the junction kept 12 bases outside the gene matches. The CDR3 spans 15 residues. CDR1 and CDR2 (germline): LNHDA, SQIVND (reference sequence).

V usage is TRBV11-2 and J usage is TRBJ2-3, with D unresolved. The germline gives CDR1 SGHAT, CDR2 FQNNGV. The CDR3 sequence is 17 residues long. V lost 0 bases, J lost 4 bases, and 17 bases lay in between. The CDR3 nucleotides are TGTGCCAGCAGCTTAGATCGAAGTTCAACAAAATCAGATACGCAGTATTTT. It is translated as CASSLDRSSTKSDTQYF.